The 18 T cell receptor beta chains below come from one sample, sequenced in a study of blood T cell repertoires in COVID-19. Measured with immunoSEQ multiplex PCR; TCRdb has only the in-frame clones, and not every one. Among 490,000 or so clones, 75% to 90% were seen once, and the ten largest hold 6.5% to 9.5%. Sequenced sample: PBMCs or T cells enriched from blood (not recorded which). The origin of the receptors is a woman aged 55 to 70 who had recovered from COVID-19.

This clone appeared many times. The V and J genes are TRBV7-9 and TRBJ2-1, with D tentatively TRBD2 (6 bases). CDR3 length: 15 residues. Trimming left V 3 bases short and J 6 bases short, with 15 bases between. Germline lookup yields CDR1 SEHNR and CDR2 FQNEAQ (reference sequence). The CDR3 nucleotides read TGTGCCAGCAGCTTCCCGGGACTGGGTCTCAATGAGCAGTTCTTC. Residues: CASSFPGLGLNEQFF.

This clone came up once. The chain has TRBV6-1 and TRBJ2-3, with D possibly matching TRBD2 (5 bases). The germline V gene encodes CDR1 MNHNS and CDR2 SASEGT. The length of the CDR3 is 16 residues. V dropped 2 bases and J dropped 0 bases, with 12 bases sitting between them. The CDR3, as DNA: TGTGCCAGCAGTGAACCTCGGGGTTTGAGCACAGATACGCAGTATTTT. Amino acid sequence: CASSEPRGLSTDTQYF.

The CDR3 coding sequence is TGTGCCAGCACCCTGGGAGGTGCCTTGTCGGCTAACTATGGCTACACCTTC. It translates to CASTLGGALSANYGYTF. The rearrangement uses TRBV11-2 and TRBJ1-2; D gene uncertain. The V gene's germline CDR1 is SGHAT and CDR2 FQNNGV. V shed 7 bases and J shed 0 bases, with 21 bases lying between them. The CDR3 length is 17 residues.

This clone appeared a single time. V and J are TRBV3-1 (or the pseudogene TRBV3-2) and TRBJ1-2; TRBD1 might be the D (6 bases). This CDR3 region has 15 residues. Deletions cut 5 bases from V and 1 base from J, with 14 bases between. Germline V CDR1 and CDR2: LGHDT, YNNKEL (reference sequence). CDR3 bases: TGTGCCAGCAGCTTCCGACAGGCCGATAACTATGGCTACACCTTC. It specifies CASSFRQADNYGYTF.

The V call is TRBV7-9, the J call TRBJ1-6; 10 bases match TRBD1. The length of the CDR3 is 19 residues. Germline-derived CDR1 and CDR2 are SEHNR and FQNEAQ (reference sequence). V shed 3 bases, J shed 0 bases, and the junction held 8 bases outside the gene matches. The CDR3 coding sequence is TGTGCCAGCAGCTTCACTCCGGGACAGGGGAGCTCCTATAATTCACCCCTCCACTTT. Protein product: CASSFTPGQGSSYNSPLHF.

The DNA of the CDR3 is TGCGCCAGCAGTGCCCTAGCGGGGGGTTCAGATACGCAGTATTTT. This translates into CASSALAGGSDTQYF. The rearrangement uses TRBV10-1 and TRBJ2-3; 11 nucleotides align to TRBD2. The CDR3 loop spans 15 amino acids. V was clipped by 4 bases and J by 4 bases; unmatched bases: 4. Germline V CDR1 and CDR2: WNHNN, SYGVQD (reference sequence).

The CDR3 region has the DNA TGCGCCAGCCGACAGGGGAATAGCAATCAGCCCCAGCATTTT. Translated, it gives CASRQGNSNQPQHF. The chain uses TRBV10-2 and TRBJ1-5; the match to TRBD1 covers 8 bases. Looked up from germline, CDR1 is WSHSY and CDR2 is SAAADI. The CDR3 is made up of 14 amino acids. Losses at the gene ends were 8 bases for V and 0 bases for J; bases not matched to a gene: 3.

The CDR3 DNA follows: TGTGCCTGGAGTCAGGCCACAGGCGACAATCAGCCCCAGCATTTT. As protein: CAWSQATGDNQPQHF. The rearrangement links TRBV30 to TRBJ1-5; the D gene is possibly TRBD1 (5 bases). V was clipped by 2 bases and J by 3 bases, with 14 bases between them. CDR1 GTSNPN and CDR2 SVGIG come from the germline V gene (reference sequence). CDR3 size: 15 residues. Together with reference TRBV30 and TRBJ1-5, the CDR3 gives the full variable domain: SQTIHQWPATLVQPVGSPLSLECTVEGTSNPNLYWYRQAAGRGLQLLFYSVGIGQISSEVPQNLSASRPQDRQFILSSKKLLLSDSGFYLCAWSQATGDNQPQHFGDGTRLSIL.

The rearrangement joins TRBV5-1 to TRBJ2-1; possible D gene TRBD2, 6 bases. There are 14 residues in the CDR3. Germline-derived CDR1 and CDR2 are SGHRS and YFSETQ. With 2 bases removed from V and 7 bases from J, the gap between germline ends came to 13 bases. The chain's CDR3 is CASSFGGNKNEQFF. DNA for the CDR3: TGCGCCAGCAGCTTCGGGGGAAACAAAAATGAGCAGTTCTTC. Drawing the rest from reference TRBV5-1 and TRBJ2-1, the complete variable domain is KAGVTQTPRYLIKTRGQQVTLSCSPISGHRSVSWYQQTPGQGLQFLFEYFSETQRNKGNFPGRFSGRQFSNSRSEMNVSTLELGDSALYLCASSFGGNKNEQFFGPGTRLTVL.

This clone was counted a single time. The chain is built from TRBV18 and TRBJ2-3; TRBD1 matches at 10 bases. The CDR3 loop spans 21 amino acids. Germline V lookup: CDR1 KGHSH, CDR2 LQKENI. After removal of 0 bases from V and 0 bases from J, the junction contained 15 bases not matched to a gene. This CDR3 reads CASSPPRGQGYTRLSTDTQYF. The CDR3 DNA sequence: TGTGCCAGCTCACCACCGAGGGGACAGGGGTATACACGATTGAGCACAGATACGCAGTATTTT.

The chain joins TRBV2 to TRBJ1-4; 9 bases line up with TRBD1. CDR1 and CDR2 from the germline V gene are SNHLY and FYNNEI. With 6 bases clipped from V and 7 bases from J, the junction kept 3 bases outside the gene matches. The length of the CDR3 is 13 residues. The DNA for the CDR3 is TGTGCCAGCAGGGGGGACAGGGCTGAAAAACTGTTTTTT. Amino acids: CASRGDRAEKLFF.

The rearrangement links TRBV3-1 (or the pseudogene TRBV3-2) to TRBJ1-5; 7 nucleotides match TRBD1. V lost 4 bases and J lost 6; bases outside the gene matches: 6. There are 14 residues in the CDR3. The V gene's germline CDR1 is LGHDT and CDR2 YNNKEL (reference sequence). The CDR3 coding sequence is TGTGCCAGCAGCCTAGGACAGGACGCTCAGCCCCAGCATTTT. Translating it yields CASSLGQDAQPQHF.

The CDR3 DNA reads TGTGCCAGCAGCCATACAGGACCCTACGAGCAGTACTTC. It encodes CASSHTGPYEQYF. This chain joins TRBV7-6 and TRBJ2-7; the D gene is possibly TRBD1 (5 bases). CDR3 length: 13 residues. Germline values: CDR1 SGHVS, CDR2 FNYEAQ. V dropped 5 bases and J dropped 2 bases, with 10 bases sitting between them.

The CDR3 sequence: CASSGGGLTDTQYF. CDR3 sequence (DNA): TGCGCCAGCAGCGGCGGGGGGCTCACAGATACGCAGTATTTT. This sequence joins TRBV4-1 and TRBJ2-3; 8 bases are a match to TRBD2. The junction had 3 bases not matched to a gene; V was cut back by 5 bases and J by 2 bases. Germline values: CDR1 MGHRA, CDR2 YSYEKL. The CDR3 is 14 amino acids.

The chain joins TRBV24-1 to TRBJ2-7; perhaps TRBD1 as D (6 bases). The CDR3 covers 15 residues. Germline V gene sequence: CDR1 KGHDR, CDR2 SFDVKD. Deletions cut 3 bases from V and 2 bases from J, with 13 bases between. The CDR3 DNA is TGTGCCACCAGTGATCCGCGACGACAGGCCTACGAGCAGTACTTC. It encodes CATSDPRRQAYEQYF.

This clone was recorded only once. V and J are TRBV5-4 and TRBJ1-3, with 7 positions matching TRBD1. J was trimmed by 2 bases and V by 3 bases; bases with no gene match: 2. The germline gives CDR1 SGHNT, CDR2 YYREEE (reference sequence). This CDR3 comprises 14 residues. DNA for the CDR3: TGTGCCAGCAGCTACGACAGGGCTGGAAACACCATATATTTT. Translating gives CASSYDRAGNTIYF. Full variable domain (rest looked up from reference TRBV5-4 and TRBJ1-3): ETGVTQSPTHLIKTRGQQVTLRCSSQSGHNTVSWYQQALGQGPQFIFQYYREEENGRGNFPPRFSGLQFPNYSSELNVNALELDDSALYLCASSYDRAGNTIYFGEGSWLTVV.

CDR3 residues: CASRRVDNEQFF. The CDR3 nucleotides are TGTGCCAGCAGACGAGTAGACAATGAGCAGTTCTTC. The chain links TRBV6-5 to TRBJ2-1; D gene uncertain. V lost 6 bases to trimming and J lost 5 bases, with 8 bases between them. There are 12 residues in the CDR3. CDR1 is MNHEY and CDR2 is SVGAGI in the germline V gene.

The chain is built from TRBV4-1 and TRBJ2-1; D remains ambiguous. The germline V gene has CDR1 MGHRA and CDR2 YSYEKL. The germline V and J ends were trimmed by 7 bases and 5 bases, with 12 bases remaining between them. This CDR3 is built from 13 residues. CDR3 nucleotides: TGCGCCAGCACCCCGGGTTTGAACAATGAGCAGTTCTTC. Its translation: CASTPGLNNEQFF.